The source of this T cell receptor (beta chain) is a study of shared clonotypes between healthy human individuals. Study details: The plates for each donor numbered three CD4 naive, three CD4 memory, two CD8 naive and one CD8 memory. Study outcomes and limitations: Researchers found naive subsets generally carried larger estimated richness than memory subsets.

The trim removed 0 bases at V and 9 bases at J, leaving 4 bases unmatched. Per germline, CDR1 SGHKS and CDR2 YYEKEE (reference sequence). The CDR3 runs 15 residues. Genomic DNA (from each subset) was split evenly across several immunoSEQ plates. TCRdb's table, derived via immunoSEQ multiplex PCR, lists solely in-frame clones and lacks some. This table has 2 million to 3 million clones, approximately 90% appearing once. Points on this clone: Its antigen is as yet unknown.

This TCR derives from a man between 18 and 29 years old in good health. The chain combines TRBV5-5 with TRBJ1-6, with 9 bases that match TRBD1. The sequenced sample was naive CD4+ T cells sorted from blood. Subset meaning: CD45RA+ positively selected. In DNA, the CDR3 is TGTGCCAGCAGCTTGGAGGACAGGGGATCTTCACCCCTCCACTTT. Residues: CASSLEDRGSSPLHF.